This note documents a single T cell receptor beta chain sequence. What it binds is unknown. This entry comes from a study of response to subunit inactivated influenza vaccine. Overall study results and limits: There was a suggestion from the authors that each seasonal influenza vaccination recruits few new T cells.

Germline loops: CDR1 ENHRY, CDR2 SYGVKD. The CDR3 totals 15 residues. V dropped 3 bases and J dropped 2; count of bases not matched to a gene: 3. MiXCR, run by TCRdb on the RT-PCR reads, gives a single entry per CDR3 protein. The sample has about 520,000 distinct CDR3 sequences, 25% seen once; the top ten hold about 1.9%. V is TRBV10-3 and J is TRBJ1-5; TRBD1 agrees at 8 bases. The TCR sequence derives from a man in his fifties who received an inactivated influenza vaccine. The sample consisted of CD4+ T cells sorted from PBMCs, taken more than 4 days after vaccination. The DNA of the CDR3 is TGTGCCATCAGTGAACAGGGGGTGGGCAATCAGCCCCAGCATTTT. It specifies CAISEQGVGNQPQHF.